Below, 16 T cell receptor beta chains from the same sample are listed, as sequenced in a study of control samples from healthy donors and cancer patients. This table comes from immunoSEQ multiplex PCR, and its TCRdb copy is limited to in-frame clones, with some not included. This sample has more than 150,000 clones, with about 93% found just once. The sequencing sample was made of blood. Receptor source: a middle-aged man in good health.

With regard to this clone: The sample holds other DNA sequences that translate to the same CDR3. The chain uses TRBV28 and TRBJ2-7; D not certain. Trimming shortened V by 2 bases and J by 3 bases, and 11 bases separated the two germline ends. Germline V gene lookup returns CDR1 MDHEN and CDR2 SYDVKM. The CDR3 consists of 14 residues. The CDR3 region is CASSLSVSSYEQYF. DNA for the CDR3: TGTGCCAGCAGTTTAAGTGTTAGCAGCTACGAGCAGTACTTC. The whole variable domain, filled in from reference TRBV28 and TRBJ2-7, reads DVKVTQSSRYLVKRTGEKVFLECVQDMDHENMFWYRQDPGLGLRLIYFSYDVKMKEKGDIPEGYSVSREKKERFSLILESASTNQTSMYLCASSLSVSSYEQYFGPGTRLTVT.

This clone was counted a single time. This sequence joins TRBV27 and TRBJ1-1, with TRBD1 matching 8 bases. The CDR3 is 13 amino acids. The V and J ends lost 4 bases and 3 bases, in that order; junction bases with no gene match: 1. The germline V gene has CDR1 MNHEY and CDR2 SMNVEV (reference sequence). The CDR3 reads CASSYRGDTEAFF. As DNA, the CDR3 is TGTGCCAGCAGTTACAGGGGGGACACTGAAGCTTTCTTT.

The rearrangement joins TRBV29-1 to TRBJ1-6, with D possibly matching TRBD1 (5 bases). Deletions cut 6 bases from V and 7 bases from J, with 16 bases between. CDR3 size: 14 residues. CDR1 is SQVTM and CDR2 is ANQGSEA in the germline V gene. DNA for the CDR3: TGCAGCGTCGCTGACGGGGCTACCAATTCACCCCTCCACTTT. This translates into CSVADGATNSPLHF.

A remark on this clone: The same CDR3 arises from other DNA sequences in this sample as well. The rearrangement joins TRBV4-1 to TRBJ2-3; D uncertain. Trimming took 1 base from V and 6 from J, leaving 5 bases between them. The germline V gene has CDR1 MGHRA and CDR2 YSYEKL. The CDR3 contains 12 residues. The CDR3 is CASSQVADTQYF. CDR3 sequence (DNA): TGCGCCAGCAGCCAAGTTGCGGATACGCAGTATTTT.

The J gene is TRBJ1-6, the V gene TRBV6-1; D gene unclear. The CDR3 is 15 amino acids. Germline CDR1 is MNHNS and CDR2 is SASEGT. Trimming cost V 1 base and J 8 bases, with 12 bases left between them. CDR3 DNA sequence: TGTGCCAGCAGTGAAGTTAGCTCCACGGATTCACCCCTCCACTTT. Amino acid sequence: CASSEVSSTDSPLHF.

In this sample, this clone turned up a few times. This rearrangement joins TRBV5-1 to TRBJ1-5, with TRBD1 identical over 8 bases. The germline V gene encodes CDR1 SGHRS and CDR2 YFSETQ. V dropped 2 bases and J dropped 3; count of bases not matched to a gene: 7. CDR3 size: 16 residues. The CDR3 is CASSLAGGADNQPQHF. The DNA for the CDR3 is TGCGCCAGCAGCTTAGCAGGGGGCGCGGACAATCAGCCCCAGCATTTT.

As DNA, the CDR3 is TGTGCCAGCAGCTTAGATCGAGCCTCCATCCTCAATTCACCCCTCCACTTT. This codes for CASSLDRASILNSPLHF. The V gene is TRBV7-9, the J gene TRBJ1-6, with D unclear. Germline lookup yields CDR1 SEHNR and CDR2 FQNEAQ (reference sequence). The CDR3 has 17 residues. V was cut by 1 base and J by 7 bases, with 17 bases left in between.

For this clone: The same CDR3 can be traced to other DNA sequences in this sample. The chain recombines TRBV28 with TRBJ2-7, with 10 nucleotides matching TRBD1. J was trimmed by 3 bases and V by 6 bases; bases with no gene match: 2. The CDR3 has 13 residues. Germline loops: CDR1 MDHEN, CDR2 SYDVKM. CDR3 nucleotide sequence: TGTGCCAGCAGCCGGGACAGGGGCTACGAGCAGTACTTC. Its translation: CASSRDRGYEQYF.

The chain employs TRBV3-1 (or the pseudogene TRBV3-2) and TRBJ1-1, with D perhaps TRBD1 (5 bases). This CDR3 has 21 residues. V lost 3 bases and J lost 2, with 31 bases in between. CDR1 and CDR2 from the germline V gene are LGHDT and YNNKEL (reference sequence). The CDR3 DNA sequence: TGTGCCAGCAGCCACACGTTGGGGCGTATCAACGCCTCGGGGAGAAACACTGAAGCTTTCTTT. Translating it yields CASSHTLGRINASGRNTEAFF.

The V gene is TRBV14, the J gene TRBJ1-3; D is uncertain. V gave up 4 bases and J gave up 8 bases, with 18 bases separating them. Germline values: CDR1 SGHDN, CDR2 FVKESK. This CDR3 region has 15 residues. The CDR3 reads CASSPHRARVDTIYF. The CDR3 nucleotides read TGTGCCAGCAGCCCCCACCGGGCCCGAGTCGACACCATATATTTT.

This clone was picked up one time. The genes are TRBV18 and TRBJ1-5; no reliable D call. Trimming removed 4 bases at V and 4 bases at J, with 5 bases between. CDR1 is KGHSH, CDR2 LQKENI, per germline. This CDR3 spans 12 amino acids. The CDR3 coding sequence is TGTGCCAGCTCACGAATAAATCAGCCCCAGCATTTT. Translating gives CASSRINQPQHF. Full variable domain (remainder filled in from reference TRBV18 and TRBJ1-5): NAGVMQNPRHLVRRRGQEARLRCSPMKGHSHVYWYRQLPEEGLKFMVYLQKENIIDESGMPKERFSAEFPKEGPSILRIQQVVRGDSAAYFCASSRINQPQHFGDGTRLSIL.

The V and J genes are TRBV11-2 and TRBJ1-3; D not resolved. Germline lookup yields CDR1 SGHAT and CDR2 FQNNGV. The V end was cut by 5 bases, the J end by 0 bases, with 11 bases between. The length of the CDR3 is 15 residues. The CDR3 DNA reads TGTGCCAGCAGCCCCGGTACGAGCTCTGGAAACACCATATATTTT. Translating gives CASSPGTSSGNTIYF. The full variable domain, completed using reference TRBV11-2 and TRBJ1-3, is EAGVAQSPRYKIIEKRQSVAFWCNPISGHATLYWYQQILGQGPKLLIQFQNNGVVDDSQLPKDRFSAERLKGVDSTLKIQPAKLEDSAVYLCASSPGTSSGNTIYFGEGSWLTVV.

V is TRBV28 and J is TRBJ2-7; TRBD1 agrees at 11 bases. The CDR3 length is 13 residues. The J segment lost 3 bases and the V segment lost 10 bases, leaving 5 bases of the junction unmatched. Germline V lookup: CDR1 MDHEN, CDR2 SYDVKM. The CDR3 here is CATRTGGGYEQYF. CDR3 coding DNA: TGTGCCACCCGGACAGGGGGCGGCTACGAGCAGTACTTC.

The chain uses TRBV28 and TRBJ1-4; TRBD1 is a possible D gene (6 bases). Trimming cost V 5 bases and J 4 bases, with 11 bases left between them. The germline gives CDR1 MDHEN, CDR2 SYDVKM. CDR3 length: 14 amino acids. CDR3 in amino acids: CASSKGGVNEKLFF. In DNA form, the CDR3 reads TGTGCCAGCAGTAAGGGGGGGGTTAATGAAAAACTGTTTTTT.

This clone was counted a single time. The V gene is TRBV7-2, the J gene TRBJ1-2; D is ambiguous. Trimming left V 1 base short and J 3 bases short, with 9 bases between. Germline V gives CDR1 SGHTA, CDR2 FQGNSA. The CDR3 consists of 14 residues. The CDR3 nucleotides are TGTGCCAGCAGCTTAGACCGTAACTACTATGGCTACACCTTC. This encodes CASSLDRNYYGYTF.

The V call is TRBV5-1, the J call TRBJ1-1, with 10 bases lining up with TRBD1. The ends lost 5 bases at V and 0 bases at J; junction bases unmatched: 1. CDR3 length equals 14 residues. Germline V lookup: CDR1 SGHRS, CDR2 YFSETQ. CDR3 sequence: CASRTGGLNTEAFF. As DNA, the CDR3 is TGCGCCAGCAGGACAGGGGGCCTGAACACTGAAGCTTTCTTT.